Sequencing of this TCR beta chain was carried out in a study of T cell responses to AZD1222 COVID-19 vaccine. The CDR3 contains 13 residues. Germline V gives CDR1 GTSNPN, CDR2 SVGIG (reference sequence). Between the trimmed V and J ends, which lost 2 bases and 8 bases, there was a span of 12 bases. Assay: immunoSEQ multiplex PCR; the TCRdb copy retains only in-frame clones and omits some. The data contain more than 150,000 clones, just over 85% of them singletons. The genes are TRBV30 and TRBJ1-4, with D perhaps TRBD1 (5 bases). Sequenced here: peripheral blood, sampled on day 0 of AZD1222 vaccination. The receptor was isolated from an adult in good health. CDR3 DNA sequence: TGTGCCTGGAGTACCAGGGTTGGGGAAAAACTGTTTTTT. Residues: CAWSTRVGEKLFF.